This T cell receptor (beta chain) was sequenced during a study of blood T cell repertoires in COVID-19. The overall study: Researchers got acute and convalescent COVID-19 samples from the United States, Italy and Spain. Nucleic acid was either cDNA or gDNA, and it came from T cells, B-cell-depleted T cells, or PBMCs.

The CDR3 has 13 residues. V was cut by 8 bases and J by 0 bases, with 8 bases left in between. Germline V CDR1 and CDR2: LNHDA, SQIVND (reference sequence). In the authors' methods: Reference gene primer amplification gave nucleated cell count estimates. Sequenced by immunoSEQ multiplex PCR; TCRdb stores in-frame clones only, minus some. For V, J and clone size, that table is used; D and trimming come from the DNA. The sample contains 60,000 to 85,000 clones, over 75% of which appear only once. This clone appeared once. V is TRBV19 and J is TRBJ2-4; maybe TRBD2 (6 bases). This clonotype was sampled from a woman older than 75 with active or convalescent COVID-19. Sequences were obtained from peripheral blood. The DNA for the CDR3 is TGTGCCAGTCGGGGGAGAGCCAAAAACATTCAGTACTTC. It codes for CASRGRAKNIQYF.